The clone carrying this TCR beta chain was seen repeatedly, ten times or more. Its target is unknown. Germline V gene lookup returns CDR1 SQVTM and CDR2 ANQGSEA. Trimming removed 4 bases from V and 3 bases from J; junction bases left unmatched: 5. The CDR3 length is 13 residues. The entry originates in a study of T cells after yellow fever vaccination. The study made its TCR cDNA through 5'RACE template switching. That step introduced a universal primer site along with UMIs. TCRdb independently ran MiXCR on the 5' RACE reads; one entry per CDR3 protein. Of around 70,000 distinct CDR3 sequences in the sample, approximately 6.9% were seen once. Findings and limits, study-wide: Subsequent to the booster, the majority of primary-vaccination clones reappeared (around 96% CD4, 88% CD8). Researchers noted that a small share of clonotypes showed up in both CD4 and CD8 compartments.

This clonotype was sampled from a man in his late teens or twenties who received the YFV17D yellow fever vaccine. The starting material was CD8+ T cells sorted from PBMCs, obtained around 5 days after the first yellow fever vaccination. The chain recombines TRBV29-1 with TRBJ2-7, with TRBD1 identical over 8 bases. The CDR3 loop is CSVGTGSDYEQYF. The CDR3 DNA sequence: TGCAGCGTTGGGACAGGGTCCGACTACGAGCAGTACTTC.